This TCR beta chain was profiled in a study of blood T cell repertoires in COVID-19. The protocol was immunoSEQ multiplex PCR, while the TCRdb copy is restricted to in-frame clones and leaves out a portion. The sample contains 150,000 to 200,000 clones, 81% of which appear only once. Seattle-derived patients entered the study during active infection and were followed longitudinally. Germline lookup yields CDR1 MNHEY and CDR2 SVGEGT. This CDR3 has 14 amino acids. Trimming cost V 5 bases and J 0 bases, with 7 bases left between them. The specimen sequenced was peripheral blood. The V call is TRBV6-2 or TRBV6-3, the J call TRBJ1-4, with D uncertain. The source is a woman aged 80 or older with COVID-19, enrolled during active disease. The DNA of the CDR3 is TGTGCCAGCAGTAGACTTACAACTAATGAAAAACTGTTTTTT. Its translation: CASSRLTTNEKLFF.